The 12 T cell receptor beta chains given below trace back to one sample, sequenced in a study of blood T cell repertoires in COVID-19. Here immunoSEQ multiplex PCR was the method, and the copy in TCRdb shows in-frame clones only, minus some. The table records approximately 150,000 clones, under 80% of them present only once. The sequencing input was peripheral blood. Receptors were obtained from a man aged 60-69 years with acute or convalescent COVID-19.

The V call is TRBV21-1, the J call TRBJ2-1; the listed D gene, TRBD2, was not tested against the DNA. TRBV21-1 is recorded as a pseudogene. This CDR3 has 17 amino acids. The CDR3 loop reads CASSKAYSTDSYNEQFF. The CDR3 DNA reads TGTGCCAGCAGCAAAGCCTACTCCACCGACTCCTACAATGAGCAGTTCTTC.

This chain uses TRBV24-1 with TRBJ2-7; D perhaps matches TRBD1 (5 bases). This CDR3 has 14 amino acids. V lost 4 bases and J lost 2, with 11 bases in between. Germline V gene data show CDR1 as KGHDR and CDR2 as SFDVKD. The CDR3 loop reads CATSDLDKAYEQYF. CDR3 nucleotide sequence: TGTGCCACCAGTGACCTGGACAAGGCCTACGAGCAGTACTTC.

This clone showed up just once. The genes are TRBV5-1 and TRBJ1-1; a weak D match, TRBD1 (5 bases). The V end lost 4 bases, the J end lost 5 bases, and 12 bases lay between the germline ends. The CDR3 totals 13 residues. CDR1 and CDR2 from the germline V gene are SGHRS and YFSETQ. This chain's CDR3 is CASSLDTGTEAFF. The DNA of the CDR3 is TGCGCCAGCAGCCTGGACACGGGGACTGAAGCTTTCTTT. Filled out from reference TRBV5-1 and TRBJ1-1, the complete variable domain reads KAGVTQTPRYLIKTRGQQVTLSCSPISGHRSVSWYQQTPGQGLQFLFEYFSETQRNKGNFPGRFSGRQFSNSRSEMNVSTLELGDSALYLCASSLDTGTEAFFGQGTRLTVV.

Here the CDR3 reads CASSDQTGVSYNSPLHF. DNA for the CDR3: TGTGCCAGCAGTGACCAAACAGGTGTCTCATATAATTCACCCCTCCACTTT. V gene TRBV25-1 combines with J gene TRBJ1-6; D perhaps matches TRBD1 (5 bases). The germline V gene has CDR1 MGHDK and CDR2 SYGVNS. Trimming stripped 3 bases from V and 4 bases from J, with 16 bases between. The CDR3 spans 17 residues.

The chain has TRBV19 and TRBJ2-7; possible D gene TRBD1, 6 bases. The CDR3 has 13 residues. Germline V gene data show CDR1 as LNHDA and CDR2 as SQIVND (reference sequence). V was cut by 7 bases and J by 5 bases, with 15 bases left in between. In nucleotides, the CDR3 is TGTGCCAGTAAGGAACAGGGATCCCACGAGCAGTACTTC. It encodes CASKEQGSHEQYF.

CDR3 DNA: TGTGCCAGCCGAAAAGGAGATAGTACCGGGGAGCTGTTTTTT. It encodes CASRKGDSTGELFF. V and J are TRBV6-5 and TRBJ2-2; D unclear. The CDR3 has 14 residues. From germline, CDR1 is MNHEY and CDR2 SVGAGI. Trimming removed 8 bases from V and 5 bases from J, with 15 bases in between.

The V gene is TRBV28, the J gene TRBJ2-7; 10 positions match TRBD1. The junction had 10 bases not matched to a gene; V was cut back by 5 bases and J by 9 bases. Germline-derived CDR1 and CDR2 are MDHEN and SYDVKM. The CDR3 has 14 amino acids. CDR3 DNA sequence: TGTGCCAGCAGTCCGGGACAGGGGCCCTGGGTGCAGTACTTC. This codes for CASSPGQGPWVQYF.

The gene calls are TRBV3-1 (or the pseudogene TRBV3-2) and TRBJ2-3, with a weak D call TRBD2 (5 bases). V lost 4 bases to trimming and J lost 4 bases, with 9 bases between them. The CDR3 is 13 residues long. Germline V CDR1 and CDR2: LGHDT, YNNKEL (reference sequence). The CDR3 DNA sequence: TGTGCCAGCAGCCCCGACTATTCAGATACGCAGTATTTT. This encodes CASSPDYSDTQYF.

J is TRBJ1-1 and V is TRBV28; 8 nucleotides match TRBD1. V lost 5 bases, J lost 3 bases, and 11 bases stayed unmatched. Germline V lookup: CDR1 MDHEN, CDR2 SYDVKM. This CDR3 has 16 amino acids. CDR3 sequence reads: CASSQIGGQADTEAFF. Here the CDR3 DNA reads TGTGCCAGCAGTCAGATTGGGGGACAGGCGGACACTGAAGCTTTCTTT.

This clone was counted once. Written as DNA, the CDR3 is TGTGCCAGCAGCTTCCAGGGAGAGCAGTTCTTC. Its protein product is CASSFQGEQFF. The rearrangement uses TRBV5-6 and TRBJ2-1, with D possibly being TRBD1 (5 bases). This CDR3 spans 11 amino acids. V lost 2 bases, J lost 10 bases, and 7 bases lay in between. Germline CDR1 SGHDT, CDR2 YYEEEE.

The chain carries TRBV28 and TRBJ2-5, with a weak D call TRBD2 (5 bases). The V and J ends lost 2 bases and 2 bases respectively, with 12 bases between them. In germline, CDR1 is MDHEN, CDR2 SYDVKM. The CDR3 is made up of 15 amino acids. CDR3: CASSLIGRTQETQYF. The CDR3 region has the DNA TGTGCCAGCAGTTTAATTGGACGGACTCAAGAGACCCAGTACTTC.

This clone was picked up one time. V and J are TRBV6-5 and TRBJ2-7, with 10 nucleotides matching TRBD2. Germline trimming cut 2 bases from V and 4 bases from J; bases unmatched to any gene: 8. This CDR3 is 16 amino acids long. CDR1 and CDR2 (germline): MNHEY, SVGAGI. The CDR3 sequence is CASSYRTSGPGYEQYF. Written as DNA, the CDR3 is TGTGCCAGCAGTTACAGGACTAGCGGTCCGGGTTACGAGCAGTACTTC.